This T cell receptor beta chain was sequenced for a study of beta chain features in type 1 diabetes. Across the whole study: Investigators examined roughly 99,000,000 sorted cells across all samples. Study findings and constraints: Since sequencing was performed on cDNA, cells with high TCR expression could be over-represented. VDJ junctions sequenced from type 1 diabetes patients showed fewer insertions and more deletions.

The CDR3 loop spans 14 amino acids. Per the germline V gene, CDR1 is SGHAT and CDR2 is FQDESV (reference sequence). The J segment lost 3 bases and the V segment lost 1 base, leaving 3 bases of the junction unmatched. This clone has at least ten counts. The antigen is not known. The whole isolated RNA underwent reverse transcription, so sequencing captured expressed TCRB transcripts. Here immunoSEQ multiplex PCR was the method, and the copy in TCRdb shows in-frame clones only, minus some. Of hundreds of thousands of clones in the sample, 12% to 15% were seen once. The sample was central memory CD4+ T cells from blood. The chain has TRBV11-1 and TRBJ2-7; TRBD1 aligns across 7 bases. The sequence was collected from a man younger than 45 in good health. The CDR3 reads CASSLDGTVYEQYV. The DNA for the CDR3 is TGTGCCAGCAGCTTAGATGGGACAGTCTACGAGCAGTACGTC.